The 32 T cell receptor beta chains below come from one sample, sequenced in a study of technical replicates of blood from several donors. Sequencing was performed with immunoSEQ multiplex PCR; in TCRdb, only in-frame clones are kept and a portion is missing. The data show 60,000 to 85,000 clones, under 95% seen once. Sequenced input: T cells isolated from PBMCs. The receptors come from a human donor in good health.

The count of this clone is one. The CDR3 protein is CSVESGGNEQFF. CDR3 nucleotides: TGCAGCGTTGAATCTGGCGGCAATGAGCAGTTCTTC. This chain links TRBV29-1 with TRBJ2-1; D remains unclear. Trimming removed 2 bases at V and 6 bases at J, with 8 bases between. Germline V gene sequence: CDR1 SQVTM, CDR2 ANQGSEA. The CDR3 sequence is 12 residues long.

The count of this clone is one. This rearrangement joins TRBV6-1 to TRBJ1-1; TRBD1 might be the D (5 bases). This CDR3 has 13 amino acids. CDR1 MNHNS and CDR2 SASEGT come from the germline V gene. V lost 7 bases, J lost 6 bases, and 15 bases lay in between. CDR3 residues: CASITGGAAEAFF. CDR3 nucleotides: TGTGCCAGCATAACAGGAGGGGCGGCTGAAGCTTTCTTT.

The chain couples TRBV19 to TRBJ1-3; the match to TRBD1 covers 7 bases. V lost 5 bases, J lost 1 base, and 5 bases stayed unmatched. Germline CDR1 is LNHDA and CDR2 is SQIVND (reference sequence). CDR3 length equals 15 residues. For the CDR3, the DNA is TGTGCCAGTAGTGCCCAGGGGGAATCTGGAAACACCATATATTTT. Translating it yields CASSAQGESGNTIYF. Together with reference TRBV19 and TRBJ1-3, the CDR3 gives the full variable domain: DGGITQSPKYLFRKEGQNVTLSCEQNLNHDAMYWYRQDPGQGLRLIYYSQIVNDFQKGDIAEGYSVSREKKESFPLTVTSAQKNPTAFYLCASSAQGESGNTIYFGEGSWLTVV.

The V call is TRBV18, the J call TRBJ1-2, with a possible D match to TRBD1 (5 bases). Germline CDR1 is KGHSH and CDR2 is LQKENI. The CDR3 contains 14 residues. V was pared by 3 bases and J by 1 base, with 9 bases between. CDR3 DNA: TGTGCCAGCTCACCTATGCAGGGTAACTATGGCTACACCTTC. Translated: CASSPMQGNYGYTF.

The genes are TRBV11-2 and TRBJ2-7, with a tentative D call TRBD1 (6 bases). The CDR3 consists of 15 residues. Germline V gives CDR1 SGHAT, CDR2 FQNNGV. Trimming took 4 bases from V and 2 from J, leaving 15 bases between them. The CDR3 protein is CASSSIDSGAYEQYF. Written as DNA, the CDR3 is TGTGCCAGCAGCTCGATTGACTCAGGGGCCTACGAGCAGTACTTC.

The CDR3 DNA reads as TGTGCCAGCAGCCCCGCCTACGAGCAGTACTTC. It codes for CASSPAYEQYF. The rearrangement uses TRBV11-3 and TRBJ2-7; no clear D gene. The V gene's germline CDR1 is SGHNT and CDR2 YENEEA. V gave up 5 bases and J gave up 2 bases, with 4 bases separating them. This CDR3 has 11 residues.

V and J are TRBV6-1 and TRBJ2-7; tentative D call: TRBD2 (5 bases). Germline V gene lookup returns CDR1 MNHNS and CDR2 SASEGT. This CDR3 has 13 amino acids. The V and J ends lost 2 bases and 3 bases respectively, with 8 bases between them. This CDR3 reads CASSEREFYEQYF. As DNA, the CDR3 is TGTGCCAGCAGTGAACGGGAATTCTACGAGCAGTACTTC.

V usage is TRBV28 and J usage is TRBJ2-7, with 7 bases aligning to TRBD1. Germline V gives CDR1 MDHEN, CDR2 SYDVKM. J was trimmed by 5 bases and V by 4 bases; bases with no gene match: 17. The CDR3 spans 17 residues. The CDR3 loop is CASSSFAGGSRSHEQYF. In DNA form, the CDR3 reads TGTGCCAGCAGTTCGTTTGCAGGGGGAAGCAGATCGCACGAGCAGTACTTC. Complete variable domain (other parts from reference TRBV28 and TRBJ2-7): DVKVTQSSRYLVKRTGEKVFLECVQDMDHENMFWYRQDPGLGLRLIYFSYDVKMKEKGDIPEGYSVSREKKERFSLILESASTNQTSMYLCASSSFAGGSRSHEQYFGPGTRLTVT.

V gene TRBV13 combines with J gene TRBJ2-5, with 7 bases identical to TRBD2. CDR1 and CDR2 (germline): PRHDT, FYEKMQ (reference sequence). The CDR3 spans 16 residues. The V gene end was trimmed by 6 bases and the J gene end by 5 bases; junction bases not matched to a gene: 15. CDR3 sequence reads: CASRIALGYGGETQYF. CDR3 bases: TGTGCCAGCAGAATTGCACTGGGTTACGGGGGGGAGACCCAGTACTTC.

To note about this clone: The identical CDR3 is also encoded by other nucleotide sequences in the sample. This rearrangement joins TRBV27 to TRBJ1-5; D is ambiguous. The germline gives CDR1 MNHEY, CDR2 SMNVEV (reference sequence). The CDR3 loop spans 13 amino acids. V gave up 3 bases and J gave up 2 bases, with 5 bases separating them. This CDR3 reads CASSFRGNQPQHF. In nucleotides, the CDR3 is TGTGCCAGCAGTTTCCGTGGCAATCAGCCCCAGCATTTT.

The genes are TRBV7-8 and TRBJ2-7, with D perhaps matching TRBD1 (5 bases). This CDR3 spans 12 amino acids. V was cut by 2 bases and J by 6 bases, with 8 bases left in between. Per the germline V gene, CDR1 is SGHVS and CDR2 is FQNEAQ. The CDR3 protein is CASSLSQGEQYF. The CDR3 DNA reads as TGTGCCAGCAGCTTATCGCAGGGCGAGCAGTACTTC. The whole variable domain, filled in from reference TRBV7-8 and TRBJ2-7, reads GAGVSQSPRYKVAKRGQDVALRCDPISGHVSLFWYQQALGQGPEFLTYFQNEAQLDKSGLPSDRFFAERPEGSVSTLKIQRTQQEDSAVYLCASSLSQGEQYFGPGTRLTVT.

This chain joins TRBV27 and TRBJ2-1; 13 nucleotides match TRBD2. CDR1 and CDR2 from the germline V gene are MNHEY and SMNVEV (reference sequence). Trimming took 3 bases from V and 7 from J; bases not matched to a gene: 9. CDR3 length: 17 residues. The chain's CDR3 is CASSFLTSGGPRNEQFF. In DNA, the CDR3 is TGTGCCAGCAGTTTCCTGACTAGCGGGGGGCCTCGGAATGAGCAGTTCTTC.

The chain couples TRBV19 to TRBJ1-5; D remains unclear. V was shortened by 4 bases and J by 0 bases, with 7 bases between the two germline ends. This CDR3 is built from 14 residues. Germline V gene data show CDR1 as LNHDA and CDR2 as SQIVND (reference sequence). CDR3 in DNA: TGTGCCAGTAGTAACAGCTATAGCAATCAGCCCCAGCATTTT. It specifies CASSNSYSNQPQHF. Drawing the rest from reference TRBV19 and TRBJ1-5, the complete variable domain is DGGITQSPKYLFRKEGQNVTLSCEQNLNHDAMYWYRQDPGQGLRLIYYSQIVNDFQKGDIAEGYSVSREKKESFPLTVTSAQKNPTAFYLCASSNSYSNQPQHFGDGTRLSIL.

CDR3 DNA: TGTGCCAGCAGCGCGGGGGATGGGGGAATAGGAGTTTCCTATGGCTACACCTTC. Translated, it gives CASSAGDGGIGVSYGYTF. The gene calls are TRBV9 and TRBJ1-2, with a weak D call TRBD1 (5 bases). CDR1 is SGDLS and CDR2 is YYNGEE in the germline V gene. The CDR3 sequence is 18 residues long. Trimming pared 3 bases from V and 4 bases from J, leaving 25 bases between.

The V gene is TRBV4-1, the J gene TRBJ2-1; 9 bases are a match to TRBD2. In germline, CDR1 is MGHRA, CDR2 YSYEKL. The CDR3 loop spans 19 amino acids. V lost 0 bases and J lost 5; bases outside the gene matches: 14. Here the CDR3 DNA reads TGCGCCAGCAGCCAAGAGGCTAGCGGGATCGTCACCTTGGACAATGAGCAGTTCTTC. Translation: CASSQEASGIVTLDNEQFF.

This chain connects TRBV6-1 to TRBJ2-2; a possible D gene is TRBD1 (6 bases). The CDR3 length is 15 residues. V was trimmed by 5 bases and J by 4 bases, leaving 14 bases between them. Per the germline V gene, CDR1 is MNHNS and CDR2 is SASEGT. CDR3 protein: CASSKGGVFTGELFF. CDR3 in DNA: TGTGCCAGCAGTAAAGGGGGAGTGTTCACCGGGGAGCTGTTTTTT.

The gene calls are TRBV7-9 and TRBJ2-7; 11 positions agree with TRBD2. V gave up 6 bases and J gave up 4 bases; unmatched junction bases: 8. CDR1 SEHNR and CDR2 FQNEAQ come from the germline V gene (reference sequence). The CDR3 runs 15 residues. The chain's CDR3 is CASSQTSGRLYEQYF. In nucleotides, the CDR3 is TGTGCCAGCAGTCAAACTAGCGGGAGACTGTACGAGCAGTACTTC.

The CDR3 nucleotides read TGTGCCAGCAGGCCCGGGGGATCGGGCACTGAAGCTTTCTTT. Its protein product is CASRPGGSGTEAFF. This chain joins TRBV28 and TRBJ1-1, with D tentatively TRBD1 (5 bases). Germline CDR1 reads MDHEN; CDR2 reads SYDVKM. There are 14 residues in the CDR3. With 6 bases removed from V and 4 bases from J, the gap between germline ends came to 15 bases.

The CDR3 DNA reads as TGTGCCAGCAGTTACTCGAATGGAGGTCTAGCGGAGACCCAGTACTTC. It codes for CASSYSNGGLAETQYF. J is TRBJ2-5 and V is TRBV6-6; perhaps TRBD2 as D (6 bases). The V end lost 0 bases, the J end lost 5 bases, and 16 bases lay between the germline ends. Germline CDR1 and CDR2: MNHNY and SVGAGI (reference sequence). The CDR3 contains 16 residues.

A single count supports this clone. V is TRBV29-1 and J is TRBJ2-1, with 7 nucleotides matching TRBD1. The germline CDR1 and CDR2 sequences are SQVTM and ANQGSEA. V shed 7 bases, J shed 5 bases, and the junction held 8 bases outside the gene matches. This CDR3 is built from 13 residues. The CDR3 DNA reads as TGCAGCGACCTGACAGGGTTCGACAATGAGCAGTTCTTC. This translates into CSDLTGFDNEQFF.

The chain uses TRBV9 and TRBJ2-7; 12 bases are shared with TRBD2. Germline V CDR1 and CDR2: SGDLS, YYNGEE. The CDR3 has 17 amino acids. V lost 4 bases to trimming and J lost 7 bases; unmatched junction nucleotides: 15. Here the CDR3 reads CASSPPRSASGRGEQYF. CDR3 nucleotide sequence: TGTGCCAGCAGCCCCCCAAGGTCGGCTAGCGGGAGGGGTGAGCAGTACTTC.

The genes are TRBV10-2 and TRBJ2-1, with 8 bases lining up with TRBD1. The CDR3 contains 15 residues. The V and J ends lost 7 bases and 1 base, in that order; junction bases with no gene match: 6. The germline V gene encodes CDR1 WSHSY and CDR2 SAAADI. In nucleotides, the CDR3 is TGCGCCAGCACCCGAGGACAGGGATCCTACAATGAGCAGTTCTTC. Its translation is CASTRGQGSYNEQFF.

This chain joins TRBV27 and TRBJ2-1; 8 positions match TRBD2. This CDR3 is 15 amino acids long. Germline CDR1 is MNHEY and CDR2 is SMNVEV (reference sequence). The V segment lost 5 bases and the J segment 8 bases; nucleotides outside the gene matches: 11. The CDR3 bases are TGTGCCAGCAGTACATGGGCTAGCGGGTCCGATGAGCAGTTCTTC. Translation gives CASSTWASGSDEQFF.

The CDR3: CASLQGEGEQFF. CDR3 coding DNA: TGTGCCAGCCTCCAGGGGGAAGGGGAGCAGTTCTTC. The genes are TRBV6-6 and TRBJ2-1, with TRBD1 matching over 7 bases. There are 12 residues in the CDR3. Germline-derived CDR1 and CDR2 are MNHNY and SVGAGI (reference sequence). The V segment lost 8 bases and the J segment 10 bases; nucleotides outside the gene matches: 8.

The chain recombines TRBV28 with TRBJ2-2; TRBD1 aligns across 12 bases. There are 18 residues in the CDR3. In germline, CDR1 is MDHEN, CDR2 SYDVKM. J lost 5 bases, V lost 8 bases, and 15 bases had no gene match. CDR3 bases: TGTGCCAGCTCTCCCGGGACAGGGGGCGTCAGGGTAACCGGGGAGCTGTTTTTT. The encoded protein is CASSPGTGGVRVTGELFF.

This chain connects TRBV15 to TRBJ1-5; no clear D. Trimming took 0 bases from V and 0 from J, leaving 12 bases between them. The CDR3 is 17 amino acids. CDR1 and CDR2 from the germline V gene are LNHNV and YYDKDF (reference sequence). The CDR3 bases are TGTGCCACCAGCAGAGATCCCTTCTCTACTAGCAATCAGCCCCAGCATTTT. It specifies CATSRDPFSTSNQPQHF.

This clone showed up just once. The rearrangement joins TRBV28 to TRBJ2-7; 8 bases line up with TRBD2. V gave up 5 bases and J gave up 2 bases; unmatched junction bases: 8. The CDR3 loop spans 15 amino acids. Germline CDR1 and CDR2: MDHEN and SYDVKM. This chain's CDR3 is CASSENSGITYEQYF. The DNA for the CDR3 is TGTGCCAGCAGTGAAAATAGCGGGATAACCTACGAGCAGTACTTC.

This clone is a singleton in its sample. The V gene is TRBV28, the J gene TRBJ1-1; 8 bases are a match to TRBD1. V was pared by 4 bases and J by 1 base, with 14 bases of the junction left unmatched. There are 18 residues in the CDR3. Looked up from germline, CDR1 is MDHEN and CDR2 is SYDVKM. The CDR3 sequence: CASSSLPGQVLTNTEAFF. The CDR3 DNA follows: TGTGCCAGCAGTTCCTTACCGGGACAGGTCTTGACGAACACTGAAGCTTTCTTT.

The chain recombines TRBV4-3 with TRBJ2-3; D perhaps matches TRBD1 (5 bases). CDR1 is LGHNA and CDR2 is YSLEER in the germline V gene. This CDR3 is built from 13 residues. Trimming stripped 1 base from V and 5 bases from J, with 7 bases between. As DNA, the CDR3 is TGCGCCAGCAGCCAAGTACAGGTAGATACGCAGTATTTT. Protein sequence: CASSQVQVDTQYF.

In this sample, this clone turned up a few times. The CDR3 reads CASTRSSVLEAFF. The CDR3 nucleotides read TGTGCCAGCACCCGAAGCTCGGTCCTTGAAGCTTTCTTT. The chain joins TRBV6-6 to TRBJ1-1; no firm D call. Germline loops: CDR1 MNHNY, CDR2 SVGAGI (reference sequence). V lost 7 bases, J lost 7 bases, and 16 bases lay in between. The CDR3 is 13 amino acids.

This clone was observed once. This rearrangement joins TRBV6-1 to TRBJ1-2; 9 bases map to TRBD1. The J segment lost 1 base and the V segment lost 6 bases, leaving 6 bases of the junction unmatched. Germline CDR1 MNHNS, CDR2 SASEGT. The CDR3 is 15 residues long. CDR3 sequence (DNA): TGTGCCAGCAGCATACTGACAGGGGGTAACTATGGCTACACCTTC. This encodes CASSILTGGNYGYTF.

The V and J genes are TRBV7-2 and TRBJ2-3, with 8 bases lining up with TRBD1. V dropped 6 bases and J dropped 5; count of bases not matched to a gene: 10. The CDR3 runs to 15 residues. The germline V gene encodes CDR1 SGHTA and CDR2 FQGNSA. The DNA for the CDR3 is TGTGCCAGCAGTCCGAGGGACAGGCCAGGAGATACGCAGTATTTT. Translation gives CASSPRDRPGDTQYF.